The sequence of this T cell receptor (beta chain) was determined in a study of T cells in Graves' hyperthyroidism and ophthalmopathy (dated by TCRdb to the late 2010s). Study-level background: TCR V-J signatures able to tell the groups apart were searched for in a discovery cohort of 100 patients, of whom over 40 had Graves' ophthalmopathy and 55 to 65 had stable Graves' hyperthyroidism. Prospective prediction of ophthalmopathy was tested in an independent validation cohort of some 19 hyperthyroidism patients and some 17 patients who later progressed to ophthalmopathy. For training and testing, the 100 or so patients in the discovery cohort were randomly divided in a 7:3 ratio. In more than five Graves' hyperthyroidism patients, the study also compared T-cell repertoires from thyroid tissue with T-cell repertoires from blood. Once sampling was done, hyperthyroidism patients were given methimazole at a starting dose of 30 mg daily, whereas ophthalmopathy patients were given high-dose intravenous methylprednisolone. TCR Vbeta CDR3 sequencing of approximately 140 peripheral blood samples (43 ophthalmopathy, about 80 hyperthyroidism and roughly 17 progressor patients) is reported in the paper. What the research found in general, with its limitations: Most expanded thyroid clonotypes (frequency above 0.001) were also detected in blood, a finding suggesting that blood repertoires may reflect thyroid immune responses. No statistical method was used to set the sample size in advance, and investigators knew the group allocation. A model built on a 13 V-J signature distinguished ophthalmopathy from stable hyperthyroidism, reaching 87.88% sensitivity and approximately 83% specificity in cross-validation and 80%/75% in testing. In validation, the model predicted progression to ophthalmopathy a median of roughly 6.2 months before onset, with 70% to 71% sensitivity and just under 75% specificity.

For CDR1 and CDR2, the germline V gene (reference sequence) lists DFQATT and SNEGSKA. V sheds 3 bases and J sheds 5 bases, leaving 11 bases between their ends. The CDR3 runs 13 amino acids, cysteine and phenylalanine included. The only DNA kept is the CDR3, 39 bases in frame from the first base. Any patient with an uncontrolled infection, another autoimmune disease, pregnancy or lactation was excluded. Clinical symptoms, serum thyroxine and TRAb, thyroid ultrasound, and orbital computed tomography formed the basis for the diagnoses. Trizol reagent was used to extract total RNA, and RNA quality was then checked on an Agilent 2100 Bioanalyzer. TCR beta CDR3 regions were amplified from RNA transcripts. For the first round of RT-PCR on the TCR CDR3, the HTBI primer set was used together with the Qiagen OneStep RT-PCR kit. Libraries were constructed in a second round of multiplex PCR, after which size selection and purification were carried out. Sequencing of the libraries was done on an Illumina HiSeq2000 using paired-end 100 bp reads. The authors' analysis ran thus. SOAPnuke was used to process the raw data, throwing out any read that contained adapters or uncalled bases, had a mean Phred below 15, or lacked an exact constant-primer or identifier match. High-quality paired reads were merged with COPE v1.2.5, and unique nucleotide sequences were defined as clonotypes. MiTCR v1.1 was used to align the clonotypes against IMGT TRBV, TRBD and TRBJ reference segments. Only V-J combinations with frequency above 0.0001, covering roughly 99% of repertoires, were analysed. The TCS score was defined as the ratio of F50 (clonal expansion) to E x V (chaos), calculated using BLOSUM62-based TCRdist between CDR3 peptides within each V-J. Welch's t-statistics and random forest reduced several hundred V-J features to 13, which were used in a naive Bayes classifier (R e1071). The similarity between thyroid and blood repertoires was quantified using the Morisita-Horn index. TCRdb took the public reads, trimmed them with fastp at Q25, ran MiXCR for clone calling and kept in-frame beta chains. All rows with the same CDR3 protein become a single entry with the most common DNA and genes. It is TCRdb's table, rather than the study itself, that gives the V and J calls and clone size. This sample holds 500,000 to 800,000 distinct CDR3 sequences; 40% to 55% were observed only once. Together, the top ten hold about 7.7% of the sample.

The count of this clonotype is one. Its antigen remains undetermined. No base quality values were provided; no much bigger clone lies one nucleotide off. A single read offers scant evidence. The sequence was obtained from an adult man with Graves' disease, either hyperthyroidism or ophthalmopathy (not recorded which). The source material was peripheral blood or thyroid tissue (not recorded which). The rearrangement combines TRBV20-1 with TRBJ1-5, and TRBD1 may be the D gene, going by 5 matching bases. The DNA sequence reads TGCAGTGCTAGCAAGGGAGGGGATCAGCCCCAGCATTTT. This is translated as CSASKGGDQPQHF.